The source of this T cell receptor (beta chain) is a study of tumor-infiltrating lymphocytes in oesophageal squamous cell carcinoma. This clonotype is large by share. Germline CDR1 SGHAT, CDR2 FQDESV (reference sequence). This CDR3 region has 14 residues. The junction had 12 bases not matched to a gene; V was cut back by 5 bases and J by 11 bases. TCRdb re-derived calls from the reads in MiXCR, one entry per CDR3 protein. The sample includes approximately 10,000 distinct CDR3 sequences, around 56% of them seen just once. The sequenced material came from blood. The clonotype comes from a female donor with esophageal squamous cell carcinoma. The chain is built from TRBV11-1 and TRBJ1-1, with 9 bases that match TRBD1. The CDR3 coding sequence is TGTGCCAGCAGCCCTGAAGGGACAGGGTCCGACGCTTTCTTT. As protein: CASSPEGTGSDAFF.